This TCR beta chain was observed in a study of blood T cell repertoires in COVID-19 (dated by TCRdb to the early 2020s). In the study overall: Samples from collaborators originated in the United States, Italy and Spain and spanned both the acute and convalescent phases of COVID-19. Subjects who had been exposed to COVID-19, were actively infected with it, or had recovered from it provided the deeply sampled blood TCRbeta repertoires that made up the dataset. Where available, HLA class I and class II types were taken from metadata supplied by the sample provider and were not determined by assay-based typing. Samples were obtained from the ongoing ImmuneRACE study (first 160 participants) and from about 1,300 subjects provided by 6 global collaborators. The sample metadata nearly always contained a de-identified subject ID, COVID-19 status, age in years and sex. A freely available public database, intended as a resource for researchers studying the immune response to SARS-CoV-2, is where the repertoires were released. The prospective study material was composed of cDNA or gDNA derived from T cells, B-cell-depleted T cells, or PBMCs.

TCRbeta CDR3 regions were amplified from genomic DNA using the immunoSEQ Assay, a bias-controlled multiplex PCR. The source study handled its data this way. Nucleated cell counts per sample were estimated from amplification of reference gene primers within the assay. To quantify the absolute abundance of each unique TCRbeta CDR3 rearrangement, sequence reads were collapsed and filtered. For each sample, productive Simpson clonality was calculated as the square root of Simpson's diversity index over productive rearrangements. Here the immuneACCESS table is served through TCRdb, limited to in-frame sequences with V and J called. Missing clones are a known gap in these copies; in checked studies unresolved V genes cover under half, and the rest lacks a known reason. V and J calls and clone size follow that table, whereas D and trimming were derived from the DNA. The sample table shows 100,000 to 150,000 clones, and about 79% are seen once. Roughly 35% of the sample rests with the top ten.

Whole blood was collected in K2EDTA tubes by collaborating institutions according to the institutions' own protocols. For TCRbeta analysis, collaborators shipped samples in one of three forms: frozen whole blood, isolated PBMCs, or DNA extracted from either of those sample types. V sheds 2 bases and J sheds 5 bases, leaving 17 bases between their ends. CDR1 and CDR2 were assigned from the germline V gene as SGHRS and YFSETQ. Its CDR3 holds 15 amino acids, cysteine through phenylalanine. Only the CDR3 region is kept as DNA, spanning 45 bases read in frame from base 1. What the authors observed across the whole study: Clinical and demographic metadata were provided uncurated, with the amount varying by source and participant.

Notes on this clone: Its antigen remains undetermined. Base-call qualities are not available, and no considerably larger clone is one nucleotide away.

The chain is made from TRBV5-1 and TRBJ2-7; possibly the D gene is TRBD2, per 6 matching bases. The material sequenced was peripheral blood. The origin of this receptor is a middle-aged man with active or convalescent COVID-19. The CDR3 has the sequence CASSFAVGGWDEQYF. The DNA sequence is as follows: TGCGCCAGCAGCTTCGCCGTGGGGGGATGGGACGAGCAGTACTTC.